This TCR beta chain was captured by sequencing in a study of T cell responses to AZD1222 COVID-19 vaccine. Whole-study results and caveats: Of the AZD1222 recipients, only 5 to 7 were seropositive at baseline.

As concerns this clone: As yet, its antigen is unknown.

Germline loops: CDR1 LGHNA, CDR2 YNFKEQ. V lost 0 bases to trimming and J lost 3 bases, with 9 bases between them. This CDR3 is built from 14 residues. Some clones are missing from TCRdb's copy, which holds only in-frame ones; the method was immunoSEQ multiplex PCR. The table has fewer than 150,000 clones, 75% to 90% seen once. Source: peripheral blood, taken on day 0 of AZD1222 vaccination. J is TRBJ2-7 and V is TRBV4-2; D remains ambiguous. This clonotype originated in an adult in good health. CDR3: CASSQEWASYEQYF. CDR3 nucleotides: TGTGCCAGCAGCCAAGAATGGGCTAGCTACGAGCAGTACTTC.